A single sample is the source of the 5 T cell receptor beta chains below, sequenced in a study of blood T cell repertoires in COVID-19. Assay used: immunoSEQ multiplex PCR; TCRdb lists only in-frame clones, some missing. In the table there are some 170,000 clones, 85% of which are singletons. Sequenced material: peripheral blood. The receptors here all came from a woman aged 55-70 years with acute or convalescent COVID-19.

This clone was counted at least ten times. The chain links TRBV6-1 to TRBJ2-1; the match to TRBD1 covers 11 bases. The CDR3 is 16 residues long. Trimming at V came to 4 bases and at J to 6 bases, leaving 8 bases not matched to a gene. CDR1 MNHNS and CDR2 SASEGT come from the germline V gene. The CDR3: CASSADRGPGFNEQFF. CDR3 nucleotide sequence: TGTGCCAGCAGTGCGGACAGGGGGCCAGGCTTCAATGAGCAGTTCTTC.

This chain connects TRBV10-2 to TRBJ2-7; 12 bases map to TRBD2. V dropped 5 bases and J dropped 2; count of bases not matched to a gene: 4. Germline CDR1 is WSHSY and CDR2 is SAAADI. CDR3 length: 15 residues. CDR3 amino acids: CASSPSGRAAYEQYF. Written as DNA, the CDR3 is TGCGCCAGCAGTCCTAGCGGGAGGGCGGCCTACGAGCAGTACTTC.

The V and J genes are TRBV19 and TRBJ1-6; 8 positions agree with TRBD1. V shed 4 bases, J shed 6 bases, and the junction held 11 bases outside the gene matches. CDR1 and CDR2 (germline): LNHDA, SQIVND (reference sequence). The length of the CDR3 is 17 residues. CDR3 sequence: CASSTYTGTGPNSPLHF. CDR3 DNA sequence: TGTGCCAGTAGTACTTATACCGGGACAGGCCCTAATTCACCCCTCCACTTT.

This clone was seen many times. The CDR3 protein is CASSPTEAQGYGYTF. CDR3 bases: TGCGCCAGCAGCCCTACGGAAGCGCAGGGGTATGGCTACACCTTC. This chain uses TRBV4-1 with TRBJ1-2, with D possibly matching TRBD1 (6 bases). Germline CDR1 reads MGHRA; CDR2 reads YSYEKL. The CDR3 loop spans 15 amino acids. V lost 4 bases, J lost 5 bases, and 17 bases lay in between.

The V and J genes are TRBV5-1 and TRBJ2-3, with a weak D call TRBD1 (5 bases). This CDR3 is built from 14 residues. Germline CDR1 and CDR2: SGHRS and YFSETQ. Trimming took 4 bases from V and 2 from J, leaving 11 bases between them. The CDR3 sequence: CASSIKGPTDTQYF. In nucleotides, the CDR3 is TGCGCCAGCAGCATCAAGGGGCCCACAGATACGCAGTATTTT.